The rows below give T cell receptor beta chains drawn from one sample of a study of T cell repertoires in cytomegalovirus infection. TCRdb analysed the reads with MiXCR anew, one entry per CDR3 protein. This table holds around 100,000 distinct CDR3 sequences, roughly 39% found once. No antigen is known for these receptors. This sample comprised CD8+ T cells from cultured PBMCs, obtained from culture after CMV antigen stimulation. The origin of the receptors is a human donor in good health (CMV status not recorded). Some clones in this sample may be carry-over from other donors' samples. CDR3s include the opening cysteine and the closing phenylalanine or tryptophan. A D gene is named only where the DNA matches it firmly. Only part of the rows carry a size: once, few, many, or a class if the clone is expanded.

clone_size j_call v_call d_call cdr3_nt cdr3_aa
- TRBJ2-7 TRBV14 - TGTGCCAGCAGTCGAGCGTACGACCGGTACGAGCAGTACTTC CASSRAYDRYEQYF
many TRBJ1-1 TRBV12-3/TRBV12-4 - TGTGCCAGCAGCTTCCGACCCTTAGGAACTGAAGCTTTCTTT CASSFRPLGTEAFF
- TRBJ1-2 TRBV29-1 TRBD1 TGCAGCGTTGAGGCAGGGGGTTGGAATGGCTACACCTTC CSVEAGGWNGYTF
few TRBJ1-1 TRBV7-6 TRBD1 TGTGCCAGCAGCTTACTGCCCGGACAGGGGAACACTGAAGCTTTCTTT CASSLLPGQGNTEAFF
- TRBJ2-1 TRBV13 - TGTGCCAGCAGCCCCCGCGGGGTCTACAATGAGCAGTTCTTC CASSPRGVYNEQFF
- TRBJ2-7 TRBV28 - TGTGCCAGCAGTTCGCAAGACAGGAGTTACGAGCAGTACTTC CASSSQDRSYEQYF
- TRBJ1-1 TRBV9 TRBD1 TGTGCCAGCAGCGTCCTGCCCGGCCGGGACAGATCATTGAACACTGAAGCTTTCTTT CASSVLPGRDRSLNTEAFF
- TRBJ2-2 TRBV12-3/TRBV12-4 TRBD1 TGTGCCAGCAGCCCGAGACAGGGGACCACCGGGGAGCTGTTTTTT CASSPRQGTTGELFF
few TRBJ2-1 TRBV11-2 - TGTGCCAGCAGCTATCACAGGGATTACAATGAGCAGTTCTTC CASSYHRDYNEQFF
- TRBJ2-3 TRBV4-1 TRBD1 TGCGCCAGCAGCCAAGATCCGGGACAGGGGTCGGATACGCAGTATTTT CASSQDPGQGSDTQYF
- TRBJ2-5 TRBV11-2 TRBD2 TGTGCCAGCAGCAGCGGGACTTACAGAGAGACCCAGTACTTC CASSSGTYRETQYF
- TRBJ2-2 TRBV28 TRBD1 TGTGCCAGCAGTAACAGGGGGACCGGGGAGCTGTTTTTT CASSNRGTGELFF
- TRBJ2-3 TRBV7-8 - TGTGCCAGCAGCCCCGAGGCTGGGACTCAGGCGGCAGATACGCAGTATTTT CASSPEAGTQAADTQYF
few TRBJ2-7 TRBV4-1 TRBD1 TGCGCCAGCAGATATTCTGAGACAGGGGGCTACGAGCAGTACTTC CASRYSETGGYEQYF
- TRBJ2-7 TRBV24-1 - TGTGCCACCAGTGGAGGGACCACCTACGAGCAGTACTTC CATSGGTTYEQYF
many TRBJ2-7 TRBV5-6 - TGTGCCAGCAGCGGAGCCGGGGAAGCGGAGTACTTC CASSGAGEAEYF
few TRBJ1-1 TRBV7-2 - TGTGCCAGCAGCTTAATTGGGATAACTGAAGCTTTCTTT CASSLIGITEAFF
- TRBJ1-2 TRBV20-1 TRBD1 TGCAGTGCCCCCAGGGACAGGGATTTTCTTAACTATGGCTACACCTTC CSAPRDRDFLNYGYTF
few TRBJ2-7 TRBV6-5 TRBD1 TGTGCCAGCAGACTGGGACAGCCTAACCCTGGCTACGAGCAGTACTTC CASRLGQPNPGYEQYF
- TRBJ2-3 TRBV5-5 - TGTGCCAGCAGCTTCCCCTATGGAGATACGCAGTATTTT CASSFPYGDTQYF
- TRBJ2-7 TRBV2 - TGTGCCAGCAGCGCCCCCAGATTTTACGAGCAGTACTTC CASSAPRFYEQYF
- TRBJ1-1 TRBV19 TRBD1 TGTGCCAGTAGTACACCACCGACAGGGAGAACTGAAGCTTTCTTT CASSTPPTGRTEAFF
- TRBJ2-7 TRBV4-1 - TGCGCCAGCAGCCAAGAGTCAGACGATACCTACGAGCAGTACTTC CASSQESDDTYEQYF
many TRBJ2-2 TRBV20-1 - TGCAGTGCCCGAGTAATAGGTCCCGGGGAGCTGTTTTTT CSARVIGPGELFF
- TRBJ2-7 TRBV7-2 TRBD1 TGTGCCAGCAGCAAAGGGACAGCCATTCCGTCAACCTACGAGCAGTACTTC CASSKGTAIPSTYEQYF
few TRBJ2-7 TRBV19 TRBD1 TGTGCCAGTAGTATCGCCGGGACAGACCAGCAGTACTTC CASSIAGTDQQYF
- TRBJ2-2 TRBV7-3 - TGTGCCAGCAGCCCCCCGGTTGGACAGAACACCGGGGAGCTGTTTTTT CASSPPVGQNTGELFF
- TRBJ1-2 TRBV4-1 - TGCGCCAGCAGCCAAGAACCGGAAGCTAACTATGGCTACACCTTC CASSQEPEANYGYTF
few TRBJ2-1 TRBV7-2 TRBD2 TGTGCCAGCAGCCCTTCGGGGGGATTAGCCTACAATGAGCAGTTCTTC CASSPSGGLAYNEQFF
few TRBJ1-5 TRBV7-2 TRBD1 TGTGCCAGCAGCTTAGGAGGGGACAGGGCCCTTAATCAGCCCCAGCATTTT CASSLGGDRALNQPQHF
- TRBJ2-1 TRBV2 TRBD2 TGTGCCAGCCGAAAATGGGTGACTAGCGGGGACAATGAGCAGTTCTTC CASRKWVTSGDNEQFF
few TRBJ1-6 TRBV6-2/TRBV6-3 TRBD1 TGTGCCAGCAGTTCCCGGGACAGGGGAAGTAATTCACCCCTCCACTTT CASSSRDRGSNSPLHF